The rows below give T cell receptor beta chains drawn from one sample of a study of T-cell reconstitution after alpha-beta-depleted transplantation in children. TCRdb passed the PCR reads through MiXCR, listing each CDR3 protein once. The table lists around 500,000 distinct CDR3 sequences, roughly 23% of them singletons. The specimen was PBMCs, mostly from graft donor cells, collected 360 days after TCRalphabeta/CD19-depleted stem cell transplant. The receptors originated from a boy under two years old who had a stem cell transplant for acute myeloid leukemia, so the T cells may come from the graft donor. Each CDR3 is given with its conserved first and last residue.

v_call	j_call	cdr3_aa
TRBV15	TRBJ2-3	CATSRDPPAQGGTGPDTQYF
TRBV9	TRBJ1-2	CASSVQPTGNYGYTF
TRBV7-3	TRBJ2-1	CASSYDRGLYNEQFF
TRBV5-5	TRBJ1-4	CASSLVDRVYEKLFF
TRBV11-2	TRBJ2-2	CASSPRASTGELFF
TRBV12-3/TRBV12-4	TRBJ1-3	CASSTHRLSSGNTIYF
TRBV5-5	TRBJ2-3	CASSLVGTVDTQYF
TRBV7-2	TRBJ1-6	CASSWGRWDSPLHF
TRBV20-1	TRBJ1-5	CSARYTANQPQHF
TRBV20-1	TRBJ2-5	CSASQPGIVYF
TRBV6-5	TRBJ2-1	CASSYSGQGRKEQFF
TRBV6-5	TRBJ2-4	CASRQGQNIQYF
TRBV12-3/TRBV12-4	TRBJ2-1	CASTPGGSGNEQFF
TRBV24-1	TRBJ2-5	CATSDLQENRGETQYF
TRBV20-1	TRBJ1-1	CSARGRGAKGTEAFF
TRBV12-3/TRBV12-4	TRBJ1-1	CASSFSTANTEAFF
TRBV6-1	TRBJ2-1	CASGLSSYNEQFF
TRBV7-9	TRBJ2-7	CASSLVAGGEQYF
TRBV19	TRBJ1-1	CASKESGQGNTEAFF
TRBV7-6	TRBJ2-7	CASSPDDRGIYEQYF
TRBV29-1	TRBJ2-7	CSVSEGTRNRKQYF
TRBV20-1	TRBJ2-1	CSARDPGGAGYNEQFF
TRBV20-1	TRBJ2-3	CSARAFLAGARDTQYF